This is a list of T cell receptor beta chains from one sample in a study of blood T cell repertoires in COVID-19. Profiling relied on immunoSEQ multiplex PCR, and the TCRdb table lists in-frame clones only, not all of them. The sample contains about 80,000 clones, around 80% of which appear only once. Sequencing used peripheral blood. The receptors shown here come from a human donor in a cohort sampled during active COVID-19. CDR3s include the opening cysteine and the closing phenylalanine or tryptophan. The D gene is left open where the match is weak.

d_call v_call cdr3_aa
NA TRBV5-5 CASSPRDSYSPLGF
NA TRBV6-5 CASSYSSGGAHEQYF
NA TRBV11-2 CASSLGMNTEAFF
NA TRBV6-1 CASSDGQSYGYTF
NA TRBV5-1 CASSLAPGKDTEAFF
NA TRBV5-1 CASSRSGEGYGYTF
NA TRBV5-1 CASSLGGQRNEQYF
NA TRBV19 CASSIGRAGGNEQFF
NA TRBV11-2 CASSLGTGGDTQYF
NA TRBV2 CASSRVITGELFF
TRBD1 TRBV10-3 CAISLTGEETQYF
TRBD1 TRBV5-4 CASSLSRTGGTEAFF
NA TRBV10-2 CASSHGGSNEKLFF
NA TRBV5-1 CASSLTVNTEAFF
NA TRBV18 CASSPTIGETYEQYF
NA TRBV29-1 CSAPGRGRQETQYF
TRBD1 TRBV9 CASSWGQAQNYGYTF
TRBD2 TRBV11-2 CASSSGGSSYNEQFF
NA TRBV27 CASSAGPNEQFF
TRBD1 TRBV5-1 CASSLGQGDEQYF
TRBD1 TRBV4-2 CASSQAGQPVVAFF
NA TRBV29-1 CSVQGRANTGELFF
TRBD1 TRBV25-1 CASLETGSYEQYF
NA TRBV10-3 CASGTHQETQYF
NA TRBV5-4 CASSLGRGWNTEAFF
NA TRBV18 CASSQSNYGYTF
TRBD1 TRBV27 CASKQGMPYEQYF
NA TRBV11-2 CASSLEGTPGPYGYTF
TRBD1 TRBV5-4 CASSLAVSAGGFDEQFF
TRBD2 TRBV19 CASSSAGGHTDTQYF
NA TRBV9 CATTAESYEQYF
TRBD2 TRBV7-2 CASSLAGGETQYF
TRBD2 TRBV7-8 CASSRRTSGAYNEQFF
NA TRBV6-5 CASSYSGRAGNTIYF
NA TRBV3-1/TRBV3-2 CASSPLDRYGYTF
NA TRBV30 CAWSTRYNEQFF
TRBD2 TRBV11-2 CASSWGGGGARETQYF
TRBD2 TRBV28 CASSFLPGLTLYEQYF
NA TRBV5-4 CASSMGGAYSNQPQHF
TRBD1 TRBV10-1 CASSRQGAYGYTF
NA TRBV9 CASSVEWTEGQPQHF
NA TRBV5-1 CASSLDSGNTEAFF
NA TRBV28 CASSPGGGYTEAFF
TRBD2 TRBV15 CATSKGTLASGDNEQFF
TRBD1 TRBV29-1 CSVRPTGGTEAFF
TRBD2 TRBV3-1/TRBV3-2 CASSQQGGGAPVQYF
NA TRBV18 CASSPQLENTEAFF
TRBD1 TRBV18 CASSPGQPRGNYGYTF
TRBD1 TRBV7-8 CASSARIPGQGNTEAFF
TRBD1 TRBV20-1 CSASSFGQGAYNEQFF
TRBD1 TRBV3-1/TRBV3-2 CASSHSDRAPSQPQHF
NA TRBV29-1 CSVVRGEIDNEQFF
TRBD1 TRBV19 CASSQSRTGGGRTANVLTF